The T cell receptor (beta chain) described here comes from a study of T cells in Graves' hyperthyroidism and ophthalmopathy (dated by TCRdb to between 2019 and 2020). Looking at the study overall: A discovery cohort of roughly 100 patients, 43 with Graves' ophthalmopathy and 57 with stable Graves' hyperthyroidism, was used to find distinguishing TCR V-J signatures. After blood sampling, hyperthyroidism patients were treated with methimazole at a starting dose of 30 mg daily, and ophthalmopathy patients were treated with high-dose intravenous methylprednisolone. The study also compared thyroid tissue and blood T-cell repertoires from a handful of Graves' hyperthyroidism patients. An independent validation cohort of around 19 hyperthyroidism patients and roughly 16 patients who later progressed to ophthalmopathy tested prospective prediction of ophthalmopathy. The 100 discovery patients were randomly split 7:3 into training and test sets. The paper describes TCR Vbeta CDR3 sequencing of some 130 peripheral blood samples, made up of 43 ophthalmopathy patients, more than 70 hyperthyroidism patients and 17 progressor patients. Study-wide findings and limitations: In validation, the model predicted progression to ophthalmopathy a median of roughly 6.2 months before onset, with approximately 70% sensitivity and around 76% specificity. Ophthalmopathy was separated from stable hyperthyroidism by a 13 V-J signature model, with around 90% sensitivity and about 81% specificity obtained in cross-validation and 80%/75% obtained in testing. No statistical method was used to set the sample size in advance, and investigators knew the group allocation. Blood samples also contained most of the expanded thyroid clonotypes (frequency above 0.001), which suggests that blood repertoires may reflect thyroid immune responses.

TCR beta CDR3 regions were amplified from RNA transcripts. For the first round of RT-PCR on the TCR CDR3, the HTBI primer set was used together with the Qiagen OneStep RT-PCR kit. Libraries were constructed in a second round of multiplex PCR, after which size selection and purification were performed. Sequencing of the libraries was done on an Illumina HiSeq2000 using paired-end 100 bp reads. Concerning the study's data processing: Raw data were processed with SOAPnuke, discarding reads with adapters, uncalled bases, mean Phred below 15, or no exact constant-primer or identifier match. COPE v1.2.5 was used to merge the high-quality paired reads, and each unique nucleotide sequence was defined as a clonotype. MiTCR v1.1 was used to align the clonotypes against IMGT TRBV, TRBD and TRBJ reference segments. Analysis was restricted to V-J combinations with a frequency above 0.0001, which covered just over 98% of repertoires. The TCS score was defined as F50 (clonal expansion) divided by E x V (chaos), with BLOSUM62-based TCRdist calculated between CDR3 peptides within each V-J. Welch's t-statistics and random forest reduced just over 500 V-J features to some 14, which were used in a naive Bayes classifier (R e1071). The Morisita-Horn index was used to measure how similar the thyroid and blood repertoires were. The public reads were reanalyzed by TCRdb: fastp trimming at Q25, MiXCR alignment, in-frame beta chains only. For every CDR3 protein sequence, its rows merge into one entry that carries the most common genes and DNA. TCRdb, rather than the study authors, made the V and J calls. The sample table contains 490,000 or so distinct CDR3 sequences; only one count was recorded for over 35% of them. The top ten hold 44% of the sample.

The germline V gene supplies CDR1 SGHAT and CDR2 FQNNGV. The CDR3 runs 15 residues from the cysteine to the phenylalanine. Only the CDR3 portion is preserved as DNA: 45 bases, with reading frame beginning at the first base. V and J lose 2 bases and 4 bases, and a span of 12 bases separates them. The study excluded patients with uncontrolled infections, other autoimmune diseases, pregnancy or lactation. Diagnoses were based on clinical symptoms, serum thyroxine and TRAb, thyroid ultrasound and orbital computed tomography. Trizol reagent was used to extract total RNA, and RNA quality was then checked on an Agilent 2100 Bioanalyzer. In the case of this clonotype: What antigen it recognizes has not been identified. No quality values exist for individual bases; no much larger clone is one base distant.

This receptor was identified in an adult woman with Graves' disease, either hyperthyroidism or ophthalmopathy (not recorded which). The source material was peripheral blood or thyroid tissue (not recorded which). The chain links TRBV11-2 with TRBJ1-3; the D gene cannot be named for sure. The sequenced DNA is TGTGCCAGCAGCTTAAATTTCGACGGGGGAAACACCATATATTTT. This is translated as CASSLNFDGGNTIYF.